One sample yielded the 5 T cell receptor beta chains listed below, sequenced in a study of T cells expressing NK-cell markers. Each CDR3 protein gets one entry in TCRdb, which reprocessed the 5' RACE reads and gives no DNA. This table holds some 300,000 distinct CDR3 sequences. The sample consisted of blood T cells: a sorted CD56 or NKG2C T cell subset, CD4+ or CD8+ T cells, or bulk PBMC T cells (not recorded which). The origin of the receptors is a man in his late teens or twenties in good health.

The chain recombines TRBV7-2 with TRBJ2-4; checking the TCRdb D call of TRBD1 is not possible without DNA. In germline, CDR1 is SGHTA, CDR2 FQGNSA. The CDR3 is 16 amino acids. CDR3 sequence: CASSHRQGLAKNIQYF.

V and J are TRBV28 and TRBJ1-2; the D call from TCRdb, TRBD1, cannot be confirmed without DNA. CDR1 and CDR2 from the germline V gene are MDHEN and SYDVKM. This CDR3 comprises 15 residues. CDR3 in amino acids: CASSPLRTGNYGYTF.

The chain uses TRBV12-3 or TRBV12-4 and TRBJ2-6; TCRdb returns TRBD1, unconfirmable since there is no DNA. The CDR3 sequence is 18 residues long. CDR3 amino acids: CASTAGKGAVSGANVLTF.

The CDR3: CASSQDGARDWETQYF. The chain carries TRBV4-3 and TRBJ2-5; TCRdb's assignment of TRBD2 cannot be checked, as there is no DNA. The CDR3 is 16 residues long. Germline V gene sequence: CDR1 LGHNA, CDR2 YSLEER.

The chain uses TRBV6-1 and TRBJ2-3; TCRdb's D call of TRBD1 is untestable without DNA. The CDR3 is 13 amino acids. CDR1 MNHNS and CDR2 SASEGT come from the germline V gene. This CDR3 reads CASSPPGRNTQYF.